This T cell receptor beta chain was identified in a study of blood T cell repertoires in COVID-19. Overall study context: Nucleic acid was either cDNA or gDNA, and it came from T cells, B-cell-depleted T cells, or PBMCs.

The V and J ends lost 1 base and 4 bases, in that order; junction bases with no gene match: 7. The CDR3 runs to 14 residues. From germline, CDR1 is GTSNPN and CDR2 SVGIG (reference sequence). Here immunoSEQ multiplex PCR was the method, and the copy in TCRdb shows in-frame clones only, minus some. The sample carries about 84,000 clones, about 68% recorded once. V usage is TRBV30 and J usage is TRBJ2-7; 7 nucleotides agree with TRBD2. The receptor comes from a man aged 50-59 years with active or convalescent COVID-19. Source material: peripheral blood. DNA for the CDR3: TGTGCCTGGAGTGCGGGCAGCGGGGTTTACGAGCAGTACTTC. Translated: CAWSAGSGVYEQYF. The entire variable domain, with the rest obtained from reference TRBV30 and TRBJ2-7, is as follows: SQTIHQWPATLVQPVGSPLSLECTVEGTSNPNLYWYRQAAGRGLQLLFYSVGIGQISSEVPQNLSASRPQDRQFILSSKKLLLSDSGFYLCAWSAGSGVYEQYFGPGTRLTVT.